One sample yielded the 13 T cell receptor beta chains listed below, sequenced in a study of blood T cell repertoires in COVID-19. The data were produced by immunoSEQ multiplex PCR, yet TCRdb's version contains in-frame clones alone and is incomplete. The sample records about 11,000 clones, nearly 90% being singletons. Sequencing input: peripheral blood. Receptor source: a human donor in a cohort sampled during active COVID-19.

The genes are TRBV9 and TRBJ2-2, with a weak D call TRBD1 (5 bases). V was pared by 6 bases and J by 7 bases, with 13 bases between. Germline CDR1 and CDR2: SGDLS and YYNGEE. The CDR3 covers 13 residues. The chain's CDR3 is CASKGPWGGELFF. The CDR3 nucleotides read TGTGCCAGCAAGGGGCCGTGGGGCGGGGAGCTGTTTTTT.

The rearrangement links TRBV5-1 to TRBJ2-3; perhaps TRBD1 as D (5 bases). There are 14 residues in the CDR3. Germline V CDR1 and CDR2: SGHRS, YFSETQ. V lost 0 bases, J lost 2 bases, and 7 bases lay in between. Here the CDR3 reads CASSLGQITDTQYF. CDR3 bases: TGCGCCAGCAGCTTGGGACAGATCACAGATACGCAGTATTTT. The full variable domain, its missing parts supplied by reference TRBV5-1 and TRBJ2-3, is KAGVTQTPRYLIKTRGQQVTLSCSPISGHRSVSWYQQTPGQGLQFLFEYFSETQRNKGNFPGRFSGRQFSNSRSEMNVSTLELGDSALYLCASSLGQITDTQYFGPGTRLTVL.

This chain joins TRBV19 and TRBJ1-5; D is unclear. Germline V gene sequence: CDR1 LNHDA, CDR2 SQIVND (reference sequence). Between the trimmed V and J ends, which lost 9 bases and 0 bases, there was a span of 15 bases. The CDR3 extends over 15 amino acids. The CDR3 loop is CASRIPGYSNQPQHF. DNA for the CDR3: TGTGCCAGCAGGATTCCGGGGTATAGCAATCAGCCCCAGCATTTT.

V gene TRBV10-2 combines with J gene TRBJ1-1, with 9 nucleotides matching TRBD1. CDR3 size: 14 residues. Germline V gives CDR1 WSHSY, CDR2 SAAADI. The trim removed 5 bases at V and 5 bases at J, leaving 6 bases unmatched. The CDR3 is CASSMDRGGTEAFF. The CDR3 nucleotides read TGCGCCAGCAGTATGGACAGGGGAGGGACTGAAGCTTTCTTT.

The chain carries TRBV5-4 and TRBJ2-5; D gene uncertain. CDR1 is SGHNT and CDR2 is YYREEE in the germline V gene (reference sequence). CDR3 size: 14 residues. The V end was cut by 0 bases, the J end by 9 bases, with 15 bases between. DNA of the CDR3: TGTGCCAGCAGCTTGGTACTCTCAGGTTCGGCCCAGTACTTC. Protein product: CASSLVLSGSAQYF.

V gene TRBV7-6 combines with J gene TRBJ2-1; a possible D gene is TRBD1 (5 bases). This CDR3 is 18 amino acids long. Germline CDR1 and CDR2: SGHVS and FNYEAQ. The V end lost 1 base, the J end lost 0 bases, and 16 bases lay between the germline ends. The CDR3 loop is CASSLGTPGQSSYNEQFF. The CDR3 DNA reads TGTGCCAGCAGCTTAGGGACACCTGGGCAGAGCTCCTACAATGAGCAGTTCTTC.

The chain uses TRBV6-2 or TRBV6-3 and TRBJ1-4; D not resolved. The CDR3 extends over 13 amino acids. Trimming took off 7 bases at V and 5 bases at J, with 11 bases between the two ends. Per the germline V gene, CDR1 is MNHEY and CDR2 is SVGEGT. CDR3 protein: CASTPGRNEKLFF. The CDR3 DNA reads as TGTGCCAGCACCCCCGGGAGGAATGAAAAACTGTTTTTT.

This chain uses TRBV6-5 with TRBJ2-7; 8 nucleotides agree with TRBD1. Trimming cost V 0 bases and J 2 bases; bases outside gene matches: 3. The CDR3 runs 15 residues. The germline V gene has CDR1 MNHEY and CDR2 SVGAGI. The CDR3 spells CASSYSLTGAYEQYF. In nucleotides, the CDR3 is TGTGCCAGCAGTTACTCCCTGACAGGGGCCTACGAGCAGTACTTC.

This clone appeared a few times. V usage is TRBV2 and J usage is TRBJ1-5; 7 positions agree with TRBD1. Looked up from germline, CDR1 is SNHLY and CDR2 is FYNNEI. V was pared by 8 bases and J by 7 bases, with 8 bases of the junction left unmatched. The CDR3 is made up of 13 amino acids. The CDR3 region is CASRGQSIQPQHF. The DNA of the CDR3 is TGTGCCAGCCGGGGACAGAGCATACAGCCCCAGCATTTT.

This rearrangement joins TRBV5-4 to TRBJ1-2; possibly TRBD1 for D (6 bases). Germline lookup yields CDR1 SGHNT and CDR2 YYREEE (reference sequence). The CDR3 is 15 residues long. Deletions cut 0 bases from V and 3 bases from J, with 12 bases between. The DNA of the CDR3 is TGTGCCAGCAGCTTGGGGGGGCAGAACTACTATGGCTACACCTTC. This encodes CASSLGGQNYYGYTF. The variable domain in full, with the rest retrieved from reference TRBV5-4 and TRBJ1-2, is ETGVTQSPTHLIKTRGQQVTLRCSSQSGHNTVSWYQQALGQGPQFIFQYYREEENGRGNFPPRFSGLQFPNYSSELNVNALELDDSALYLCASSLGGQNYYGYTFGSGTRLTVV.

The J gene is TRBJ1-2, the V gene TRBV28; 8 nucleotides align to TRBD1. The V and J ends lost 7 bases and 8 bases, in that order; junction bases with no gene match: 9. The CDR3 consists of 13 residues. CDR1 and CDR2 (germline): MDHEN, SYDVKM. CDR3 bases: TGTGCCAGCACCCCGGGACAGGAAAGAGGCTACACCTTC. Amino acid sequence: CASTPGQERGYTF.

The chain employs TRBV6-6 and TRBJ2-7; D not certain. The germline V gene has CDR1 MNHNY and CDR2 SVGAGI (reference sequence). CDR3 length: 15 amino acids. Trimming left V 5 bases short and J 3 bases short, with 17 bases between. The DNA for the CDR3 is TGTGCCAGCAGTACGGAGTCACGAGGTGGCTACGAGCAGTACTTC. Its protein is CASSTESRGGYEQYF.

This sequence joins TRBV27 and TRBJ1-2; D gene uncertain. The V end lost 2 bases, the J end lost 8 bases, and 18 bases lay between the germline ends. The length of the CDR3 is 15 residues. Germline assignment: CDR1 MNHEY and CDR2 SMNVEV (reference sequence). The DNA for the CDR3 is TGTGCCAGCAGTTTAAGTTTTACCTCCCCGAGGGGCTACACCTTC. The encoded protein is CASSLSFTSPRGYTF.